What follows are 8 T cell receptor beta chains derived from one specimen sequenced in a study of Graves' ophthalmopathy and Graves' hyperthyroidism (dated by TCRdb to 2016 to 2018). The instrument was an Illumina HiSeq 2000. For repertoire sequencing, the TCR beta CDR3 regions were amplified from RNA transcripts. The first round was an RT-PCR using HTBI primers with the Qiagen OneStep RT-PCR kit, and this first round was followed by a second-round multiplex PCR, then size selection and purification. TCRdb handled the public reads itself, with Q25 trimming in fastp and clone calling in MiXCR, and kept productive beta chains. CDR3 protein sequences are deduplicated, and each keeps its most common genes and DNA. This sample comprises approximately 210,000 distinct CDR3 sequences, 25% to 30% of them detected only once. The top ten hold approximately 9.6% of the sample. The sample consisted of peripheral blood. These receptors all come from a man in his fifties or sixties with Graves' ophthalmopathy. Donor details come from another sample of the same person, matched by shared clones.

This clonotype showed up many times. The chain couples TRBV6-1 to TRBJ1-5, with D possibly matching TRBD1 (6 bases). This CDR3 has 14 amino acids. Germline lookup yields CDR1 MNHNS and CDR2 SASEGT. The V end lost 4 bases, the J end lost 4 bases, and 11 bases lay between the germline ends. CDR3: CASSGARGNQPQHF. The DNA of the CDR3 is TGTGCCAGCAGTGGGGCCAGGGGTAATCAGCCCCAGCATTTT.

V is TRBV6-1 and J is TRBJ2-2; D gene ambiguous. There are 11 residues in the CDR3. CDR1 and CDR2 (germline): MNHNS, SASEGT. With 5 bases removed from V and 7 bases from J, the gap between germline ends came to 5 bases. CDR3 in amino acids: CASSRVGELFF. The CDR3 region has the DNA TGTGCCAGCAGTCGTGTCGGGGAGCTGTTTTTT.

The sample holds many counts of this clonotype. This chain uses TRBV6-5 with TRBJ1-5, with D possibly matching TRBD1 (5 bases). V lost 6 bases and J lost 3, with 18 bases in between. Germline V gene lookup returns CDR1 MNHEY and CDR2 SVGAGI. The CDR3 is made up of 16 amino acids. The CDR3 sequence: CASSSLGGVPNQPQHF. DNA for the CDR3: TGTGCCAGCAGCTCACTCGGGGGGGTGCCCAATCAGCCCCAGCATTTT.

In its sample, this clonotype was seen many times. DNA of the CDR3: TGTGCCAGCAGTTTATTGTCGCTGGGGTATGGCTACACCTTC. This sequence encodes CASSLLSLGYGYTF. The J gene is TRBJ1-2, the V gene TRBV28; D ambiguous. The CDR3 has 14 residues. Trimming pared 1 base from V and 5 bases from J, leaving 11 bases between. The V gene's germline CDR1 is MDHEN and CDR2 SYDVKM.

This clonotype was seen at least ten times. The chain combines TRBV6-2 or TRBV6-3 with TRBJ2-5; 10 nucleotides match TRBD1. Germline trimming cut 3 bases from V and 0 bases from J; bases unmatched to any gene: 7. Germline V lookup: CDR1 MNHEY, CDR2 SVGEGT. The CDR3 consists of 17 residues. Here the CDR3 reads CASSYVTGGEDQETQYF. The CDR3 region has the DNA TGTGCCAGCAGTTATGTGACAGGGGGCGAGGACCAAGAGACCCAGTACTTC.

The rearrangement links TRBV6-5 to TRBJ1-1; 9 bases align to TRBD1. The ends lost 2 bases at V and 1 base at J; junction bases unmatched: 2. Per the germline V gene, CDR1 is MNHEY and CDR2 is SVGAGI. CDR3 size: 15 residues. The CDR3 bases are TGTGCCAGCAGTTACCCGACAGGGGGGAACACTGAAGCTTTCTTT. Translating it yields CASSYPTGGNTEAFF.

This clonotype was picked up many times. The chain employs TRBV7-9 and TRBJ2-7, with 7 nucleotides matching TRBD1. V lost 3 bases and J lost 3; bases outside the gene matches: 5. Germline V gene data show CDR1 as SEHNR and CDR2 as FQNEAQ (reference sequence). This CDR3 is 14 amino acids long. DNA for the CDR3: TGTGCCAGCAGCTTTACAGGGGACCACTACGAGCAGTACTTC. Translated: CASSFTGDHYEQYF. Variable domain in full (rest from reference TRBV7-9 and TRBJ2-7): DTGVSQNPRHKITKRGQNVTFRCDPISEHNRLYWYRQTLGQGPEFLTYFQNEAQLEKSRLLSDRFSAERPKGSFSTLEIQRTEQGDSAMYLCASSFTGDHYEQYFGPGTRLTVT.

Ten or more counts support this clonotype. The chain is built from TRBV6-5 and TRBJ2-2; D is undetermined. The V and J ends lost 7 bases and 0 bases respectively, with 6 bases between them. The CDR3 extends over 13 amino acids. Germline V gene sequence: CDR1 MNHEY, CDR2 SVGAGI. The CDR3 region is CASKDPNTGELFF. The CDR3 coding sequence is TGTGCCAGCAAGGACCCGAACACCGGGGAGCTGTTTTTT.